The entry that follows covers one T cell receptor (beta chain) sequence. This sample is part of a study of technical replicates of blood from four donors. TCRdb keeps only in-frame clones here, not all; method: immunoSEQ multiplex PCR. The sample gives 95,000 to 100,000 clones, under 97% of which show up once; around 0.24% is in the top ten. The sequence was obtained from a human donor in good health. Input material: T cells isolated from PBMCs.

The CDR3 loop is CASSYSQGSYYEQYF. CDR3 DNA: TGTGCCAGCAGTTACTCACAGGGTTCCTACTACGAGCAGTACTTC. The chain is built from TRBV6-5 and TRBJ2-7; possible D gene TRBD1, 6 bases. The CDR3 spans 15 residues. Trimming took off 0 bases at V and 3 bases at J, with 12 bases between the two ends. Germline V CDR1 and CDR2: MNHEY, SVGAGI.